A single sample gave rise to the 25 T cell receptor beta chains below, sequenced in a study of technical replicates of blood from four donors. Profiled with immunoSEQ multiplex PCR; TCRdb holds only in-frame clones, not every one. The sample holds over 85,000 clones; around 96% are singletons and the top ten take around 0.33%. Sequenced: T cells isolated from PBMCs. The receptors derive from a human donor in good health.

On this clone: Mismatch with germline at one junction end may stem from a read error. CDR3 coding DNA: TGTGCCAGCAGCTTAGTGGGAGTCAAGGTCTTC. This encodes CASSLVGVKVF. The chain employs TRBV13 and TRBJ2-1, with D tentatively TRBD2 (5 bases). This CDR3 comprises 11 residues. From germline, CDR1 is PRHDT and CDR2 FYEKMQ (reference sequence).

The J gene is TRBJ1-5, the V gene TRBV6-1; 9 nucleotides agree with TRBD1. Germline V gene data show CDR1 as MNHNS and CDR2 as SASEGT. The CDR3 is 15 amino acids. V trimming: 6 bases; J trimming: 1 base; junction bases outside the gene matches: 4. The CDR3 loop reads CASRGQGRSNQPQHF. CDR3 nucleotides: TGTGCCAGCAGGGGACAGGGCCGGAGCAATCAGCCCCAGCATTTT.

The chain recombines TRBV9 with TRBJ2-1; no definite D call. Per the germline V gene, CDR1 is SGDLS and CDR2 is YYNGEE. V gave up 4 bases and J gave up 3 bases, with 14 bases separating them. The CDR3 contains 15 residues. This CDR3 is CASSPPGGIYNEQFF. Here the CDR3 DNA reads TGTGCCAGCAGCCCTCCTGGCGGTATCTACAATGAGCAGTTCTTC.

CDR3 coding DNA: TGCAGCGTTGAAGTACAGGGGAACGGGGCCGGGGAGCTGTTTTTT. Amino acid sequence: CSVEVQGNGAGELFF. This sequence joins TRBV29-1 and TRBJ2-2, with 7 bases that match TRBD1. Trimming removed 1 base from V and 6 bases from J; junction bases left unmatched: 8. CDR1 and CDR2 (germline): SQVTM, ANQGSEA. The CDR3 length is 15 residues.

The gene calls are TRBV6-5 and TRBJ2-7; D might be TRBD1 (6 bases). The germline V gene encodes CDR1 MNHEY and CDR2 SVGAGI. The CDR3 sequence is 11 residues long. V lost 5 bases and J 7 bases, leaving 9 bases between the germline ends. This chain's CDR3 is CASSRDREQYF. The CDR3 DNA sequence: TGTGCCAGCAGTCGTGACAGGGAGCAGTACTTC.

The chain recombines TRBV5-4 with TRBJ2-1; 9 bases align to TRBD1. V shed 3 bases, J shed 7 bases, and the junction held 8 bases outside the gene matches. The germline CDR1 and CDR2 sequences are SGHNT and YYREEE (reference sequence). This CDR3 comprises 15 residues. CDR3 DNA sequence: TGTGCCAGCAGCTCCCGGGACAGGGTATCTAATGAGCAGTTCTTC. It specifies CASSSRDRVSNEQFF.

The chain employs TRBV7-9 and TRBJ2-3; D is ambiguous. Germline V gene lookup returns CDR1 SEHNR and CDR2 FQNEAQ (reference sequence). The germline V and J ends were trimmed by 5 bases and 4 bases, with 4 bases remaining between them. The CDR3 length is 11 residues. The CDR3 here is CASSPADTQYF. DNA for the CDR3: TGTGCCAGCAGCCCAGCAGATACGCAGTATTTT.

The V gene is TRBV4-2, the J gene TRBJ1-4; the match to TRBD1 covers 9 bases. CDR3 size: 14 residues. The germline V gene has CDR1 LGHNA and CDR2 YNFKEQ. Losses at the gene ends were 3 bases for V and 8 bases for J; bases not matched to a gene: 4. CDR3 sequence: CASSHLGQGEKLFF. The CDR3 nucleotides are TGTGCCAGCAGCCACCTTGGACAGGGGGAAAAACTGTTTTTT.

The genes are TRBV28 and TRBJ2-5, with TRBD1 as a possible D gene (6 bases). The germline gives CDR1 MDHEN, CDR2 SYDVKM. V was clipped by 1 base and J by 5 bases, with 14 bases between them. The CDR3 runs 15 residues. CDR3 in amino acids: CASSLFIQGLETQYF. The CDR3 DNA is TGTGCCAGCAGTTTATTCATACAGGGATTGGAGACCCAGTACTTC.

The genes are TRBV9 and TRBJ2-5; TRBD2 is a possible D gene (6 bases). This CDR3 contains 14 residues. The V end was cut by 4 bases, the J end by 5 bases, with 15 bases between. Germline V lookup: CDR1 SGDLS, CDR2 YYNGEE. As DNA, the CDR3 is TGTGCCAGCAGCCCCTGGGGCGGGGAGGAGACCCAGTACTTC. This codes for CASSPWGGEETQYF.

This chain joins TRBV20-1 and TRBJ2-2; D possibly corresponds to TRBD1 (5 bases). Germline V gives CDR1 DFQATT, CDR2 SNEGSKA (reference sequence). CDR3 size: 11 residues. In DNA, the CDR3 is TGCGGAACAGGCGACACCGGGGAGCTGTTTTTT. Translation gives CGTGDTGELFF.

V and J are TRBV4-1 and TRBJ1-5; maybe TRBD1 (6 bases). CDR1 is MGHRA, CDR2 YSYEKL, per germline. This CDR3 has 17 amino acids. V lost 0 bases and J 3 bases, leaving 15 bases between the germline ends. CDR3 sequence reads: CASSQDRGRGDNQPQHF. Here the CDR3 DNA reads TGCGCCAGCAGCCAAGATCGGGGCAGGGGAGACAATCAGCCCCAGCATTTT.

This clone was counted once. Here the CDR3 reads CASSLTSNTGELFF. DNA for the CDR3: TGTGCCAGCAGCCTGACTAGTAACACCGGGGAGCTGTTTTTT. The chain carries TRBV5-6 and TRBJ2-2; possible D gene TRBD2, 6 bases. In germline, CDR1 is SGHDT, CDR2 YYEEEE. This CDR3 comprises 14 residues. V was trimmed by 4 bases and J by 2 bases, leaving 9 bases between them.

The chain links TRBV7-9 to TRBJ2-1; D may be TRBD2 (6 bases). CDR1 SEHNR and CDR2 FQNEAQ come from the germline V gene (reference sequence). CDR3 length: 13 amino acids. Trimming took 8 bases from V and 4 from J, leaving 12 bases between them. CDR3: CASLGRIYNEQFF. The CDR3 coding sequence is TGTGCCAGCCTCGGGAGAATTTACAATGAGCAGTTCTTC.

This CDR3 reads CASTPIGGFTDTQYF. In DNA form, the CDR3 reads TGTGCCAGCACCCCTATTGGGGGGTTCACAGATACGCAGTATTTT. The rearrangement joins TRBV6-6 to TRBJ2-3, with a tentative D call TRBD2 (6 bases). Germline values: CDR1 MNHNY, CDR2 SVGAGI (reference sequence). V was trimmed by 7 bases and J by 2 bases, leaving 16 bases between them. The CDR3 loop spans 15 amino acids.

This rearrangement joins TRBV19 to TRBJ1-4, with D uncertain. Germline CDR1 reads LNHDA; CDR2 reads SQIVND (reference sequence). There are 12 residues in the CDR3. Trimming shortened V by 6 bases and J by 2 bases, and 4 bases separated the two germline ends. This chain's CDR3 is CASRQTNEKLFF. The CDR3 nucleotides are TGTGCCAGTAGACAGACTAATGAAAAACTGTTTTTT.

V is TRBV10-3 and J is TRBJ2-1; a weak D match, TRBD2 (5 bases). The CDR3 length is 14 residues. The germline V gene has CDR1 ENHRY and CDR2 SYGVKD. Trimming cost V 7 bases and J 4 bases, with 14 bases left between them. CDR3 protein: CAINPSPLYNEQFF. The DNA for the CDR3 is TGTGCCATCAATCCTAGCCCTCTTTACAATGAGCAGTTCTTC.

CDR3 protein: CASSSAGYGPPQHF. For the CDR3, the DNA is TGTGCCAGTAGTTCAGCAGGTTATGGCCCGCCCCAGCATTTT. This chain connects TRBV19 to TRBJ1-5; D ambiguous. CDR1 and CDR2 (germline): LNHDA, SQIVND (reference sequence). Trimming removed 5 bases at V and 9 bases at J, with 17 bases between. The CDR3 is 14 residues long.

This rearrangement joins TRBV18 to TRBJ1-4; no clear D gene. The CDR3 covers 13 residues. The germline V and J ends were trimmed by 4 bases and 7 bases, with 10 bases remaining between them. Germline lookup yields CDR1 KGHSH and CDR2 LQKENI. In nucleotides, the CDR3 is TGTGCCAGCTCACTCAGCGATACTGAAAAACTGTTTTTT. This codes for CASSLSDTEKLFF.

The CDR3 region is CASSHGPAGGATGELFF. The CDR3 nucleotides are TGTGCCAGCAGCCATGGGCCGGCGGGAGGGGCCACCGGGGAGCTGTTTTTT. This chain links TRBV4-2 with TRBJ2-2; TRBD2 agrees at 9 bases. This CDR3 region has 17 residues. The trim removed 3 bases at V and 4 bases at J, leaving 9 bases unmatched. The germline V gene has CDR1 LGHNA and CDR2 YNFKEQ.

This chain uses TRBV11-3 with TRBJ2-1; 8 nucleotides agree with TRBD1. The CDR3 length is 14 residues. Trimming at V came to 3 bases and at J to 9 bases, leaving 7 bases not matched to a gene. Germline V gene data show CDR1 as SGHNT and CDR2 as YENEEA. DNA of the CDR3: TGTGCCAGCAGCTTCGGGACAGGAGGGAGTGAGCAGTTCTTC. Its protein is CASSFGTGGSEQFF.

The V and J genes are TRBV10-3 and TRBJ1-1, with D maybe TRBD1 (6 bases). V lost 4 bases and J 8 bases, leaving 14 bases between the germline ends. Germline-derived CDR1 and CDR2 are ENHRY and SYGVKD. The CDR3 sequence is 13 residues long. CDR3 sequence reads: CAISATGELEAFF. For the CDR3, the DNA is TGTGCCATCAGTGCGACAGGCGAATTGGAAGCTTTCTTT.

The rearrangement joins TRBV11-2 to TRBJ1-2; 10 bases are a match to TRBD1. CDR3 length: 14 amino acids. Germline V gene lookup returns CDR1 SGHAT and CDR2 FQNNGV. Trimming cost V 6 bases and J 4 bases; bases outside gene matches: 5. The CDR3 region has the DNA TGTGCCAGCAGAGGGGACAGGGGAGTCTATGGCTACACCTTC. Its translation: CASRGDRGVYGYTF.

This chain connects TRBV7-9 to TRBJ2-1, with TRBD1 as a possible D gene (6 bases). The CDR3 covers 15 residues. Looked up from germline, CDR1 is SEHNR and CDR2 is FQNEAQ (reference sequence). V was clipped by 3 bases and J by 3 bases, with 12 bases between them. CDR3 sequence reads: CASSLGEGVYNEQFF. CDR3 bases: TGTGCCAGCAGCTTGGGAGAGGGGGTCTACAATGAGCAGTTCTTC.

The chain recombines TRBV9 with TRBJ1-3, with D possibly TRBD1 on 6 matching bases. V gave up 3 bases and J gave up 0 bases, with 16 bases separating them. This CDR3 comprises 17 residues. Per germline, CDR1 SGDLS and CDR2 YYNGEE. This chain's CDR3 is CASSGSGGFASGNTIYF. Written as DNA, the CDR3 is TGTGCCAGCAGCGGCTCGGGGGGCTTCGCCTCTGGAAACACCATATATTTT. Combining the CDR3 with reference TRBV9 and TRBJ1-3 gives the whole variable domain DSGVTQTPKHLITATGQRVTLRCSPRSGDLSVYWYQQSLDQGLQFLIQYYNGEERAKGNILERFSAQQFPDLHSELNLSSLELGDSALYFCASSGSGGFASGNTIYFGEGSWLTVV.